This T cell receptor beta chain originates from a study of graft-versus-host responses after intestinal transplantation. About the research overall: The recipients all started with anti-thymocyte globulin induction and then took tacrolimus and steroids for roughly three years. Study-level points and caveats: GvH clonotypes were identified within recipient marrow, with a subset emerging first in ileum or blood. Within the allografts of patients who had graft-donor T cell macrochimerism, graft-versus-host to host-versus-graft clonal ratios were high. HvG clone declines early post-transplant were associated with peak circulating GvH levels.

In regard to this clone: The antigen is unknown.

The CDR3 runs to 15 residues. V was shortened by 5 bases and J by 5 bases, with 15 bases between the two germline ends. Germline CDR1 reads LNHDA; CDR2 reads SQIVND (reference sequence). Libraries were prepared by immunoSEQ multiplex PCR; TCRdb keeps only in-frame clonotypes and omits some of them. The table records about 71,000 clones, around 90% of them present only once. This TCR came from a human donor who received an intestinal transplant. Sequencing was performed on unstimulated CD8+ T cells sorted from spleen or lymph node cells, taken before intestinal transplant. The chain employs TRBV19 and TRBJ1-4; D is possibly TRBD1 (6 bases). This chain's CDR3 is CASSSDRRLNEKLFF. The CDR3, as DNA: TGTGCCAGTAGTTCCGACAGGAGGTTAAATGAAAAACTGTTTTTT.